This T cell receptor (beta chain) was profiled in a study of cytomegalovirus exposure and HLA in healthy donors. Use of 60 Vbeta and 13 Jbeta primers characterized the PCR. Assay used: immunoSEQ multiplex PCR; TCRdb lists only in-frame clones, some missing. The sample features approximately 110,000 clones, with approximately 0.93% in its top ten. The germline V and J ends were trimmed by 5 bases and 1 base, with 11 bases remaining between them. CDR1 and CDR2 from the germline V gene are SQVTM and ANQGSEA. This CDR3 contains 13 residues. Source material: PBMCs. The sequence was collected from a man aged 18 to 30 in good health and CMV-seronegative. The chain combines TRBV29-1 with TRBJ1-1; D perhaps matches TRBD1 (6 bases). CDR3 DNA sequence: TGCAGCGTTAAGAGGACAGCGAACACTGAAGCTTTCTTT. It codes for CSVKRTANTEAFF.